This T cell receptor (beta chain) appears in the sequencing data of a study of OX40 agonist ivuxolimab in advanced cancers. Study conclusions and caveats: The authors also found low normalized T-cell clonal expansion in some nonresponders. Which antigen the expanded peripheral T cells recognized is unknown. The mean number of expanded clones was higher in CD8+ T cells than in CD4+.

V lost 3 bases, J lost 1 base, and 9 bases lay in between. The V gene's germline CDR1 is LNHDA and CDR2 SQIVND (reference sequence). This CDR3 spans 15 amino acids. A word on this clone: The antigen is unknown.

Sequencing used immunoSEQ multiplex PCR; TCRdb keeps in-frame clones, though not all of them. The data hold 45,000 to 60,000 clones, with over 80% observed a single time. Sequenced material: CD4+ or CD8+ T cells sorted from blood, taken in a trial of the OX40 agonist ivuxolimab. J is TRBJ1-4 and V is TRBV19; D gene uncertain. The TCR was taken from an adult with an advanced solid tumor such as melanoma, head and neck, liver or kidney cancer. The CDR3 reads CASSMGALTNEKLFF. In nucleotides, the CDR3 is TGTGCCAGTAGTATGGGAGCTTTAACTAATGAAAAACTGTTTTTT.